This is a list of T cell receptor beta chains from one sample in a study of blood T cells in healthy people across ages. TCRdb itself ran the 5' RACE reads through MiXCR, one entry per CDR3 protein. The data show 550,000 to 650,000 distinct CDR3 sequences, with roughly 30% seen just once and approximately 14% held by the top ten. What was sequenced was blood. These TCRs come from a woman older than 75 in good health. CDR3s include the opening cysteine and the closing phenylalanine or tryptophan. A D gene is named only where the DNA matches it firmly. Size values are once, few and many counts, or a class for expanded clones, and some rows have none.

v_gene: TRBV27; abundance: NA; j_gene: TRBJ1-2; d_gene: NA; CDR3nt: TGTGCCAGCAGTTCCTTCGTCGGACGGAACTATGGCTACACCTTC; CDR3aa: CASSSFVGRNYGYTF
v_gene: TRBV6-2/TRBV6-3; abundance: many; j_gene: TRBJ2-1; d_gene: TRBD2; CDR3nt: TGTGCCAGCGGACGAGCGGGGGGGACATACAATGAGCAGTTCTTC; CDR3aa: CASGRAGGTYNEQFF
v_gene: TRBV5-1; abundance: NA; j_gene: TRBJ2-6; d_gene: NA; CDR3nt: TGCGCCAGCAGCTTGGGGGACAACTCTGGGGCCAACGTCCTGACTTTC; CDR3aa: CASSLGDNSGANVLTF
v_gene: TRBV12-5; abundance: many; j_gene: TRBJ2-5; d_gene: TRBD2; CDR3nt: TGTGCTAGTGGTCCACGTGGACTAGCGGCCCCAGAGACCCAGTACTTC; CDR3aa: CASGPRGLAAPETQYF
v_gene: TRBV28; abundance: many; j_gene: TRBJ2-7; d_gene: NA; CDR3nt: TGTGCCAGCAGGCCCCGGGTGGGGAGCTACGAGCAGTACTTC; CDR3aa: CASRPRVGSYEQYF
v_gene: TRBV12-3/TRBV12-4; abundance: NA; j_gene: TRBJ2-3; d_gene: TRBD2; CDR3nt: TGTGCCAGTCGCGGGGGGATCCGAACTAGCACAGATACGCAGTATTTT; CDR3aa: CASRGGIRTSTDTQYF
v_gene: TRBV6-2/TRBV6-3; abundance: NA; j_gene: TRBJ1-5; d_gene: TRBD1; CDR3nt: TGTGCCAGCAGTTTCGACAGGGATCAGCCCCAGCATTTT; CDR3aa: CASSFDRDQPQHF
v_gene: TRBV10-2; abundance: few; j_gene: TRBJ1-4; d_gene: NA; CDR3nt: TGCGCCAGCAGTGATCCCCCGGGCAGTAATGAAAAACTGTTTTTT; CDR3aa: CASSDPPGSNEKLFF
v_gene: TRBV9; abundance: many; j_gene: TRBJ2-7; d_gene: NA; CDR3nt: TGTGCCAGCAGCCCCCCCGCAGGGAGGTACGAGCAGTACTTC; CDR3aa: CASSPPAGRYEQYF
v_gene: TRBV5-1; abundance: NA; j_gene: TRBJ1-2; d_gene: NA; CDR3nt: TGCGCCAGCAGCCGGGACGGCCGACTAGGCTACACCTTC; CDR3aa: CASSRDGRLGYTF
v_gene: TRBV6-5; abundance: NA; j_gene: TRBJ2-5; d_gene: NA; CDR3nt: TGTGCCAGCAAACTGGGACCTCAAGGGACCCAGTACTTC; CDR3aa: CASKLGPQGTQYF
v_gene: TRBV4-2; abundance: many; j_gene: TRBJ2-7; d_gene: TRBD2; CDR3nt: TGTGCCAGCAGCCAAGGGGCGGGGGTTTCCTACGAGCAGTACTTC; CDR3aa: CASSQGAGVSYEQYF
v_gene: TRBV20-1; abundance: NA; j_gene: TRBJ1-3; d_gene: NA; CDR3nt: TGCAGTGCTTCATCCGGGGCTCCCGGGAACACCATATATTTT; CDR3aa: CSASSGAPGNTIYF
v_gene: TRBV2; abundance: NA; j_gene: TRBJ1-5; d_gene: NA; CDR3nt: TGTGCCAGCAGTGAATTACCTAATCAGCCCCAGCATTTT; CDR3aa: CASSELPNQPQHF
v_gene: TRBV7-8; abundance: many; j_gene: TRBJ2-5; d_gene: NA; CDR3nt: TGTGCCAGCAGCTTAGCGGAACCGTGGAGAGAGACCCAGTACTTC; CDR3aa: CASSLAEPWRETQYF
v_gene: TRBV13; abundance: NA; j_gene: TRBJ2-5; d_gene: TRBD2; CDR3nt: TGTGCCAGCAGCTTCCAGACTAGCGGGAGCGAGACCCAGTACTTC; CDR3aa: CASSFQTSGSETQYF
v_gene: TRBV5-1; abundance: once; j_gene: TRBJ1-2; d_gene: TRBD1; CDR3nt: TGCGCCAGCAACTTGGACAGGGGAGATGGCTACACCTTC; CDR3aa: CASNLDRGDGYTF
v_gene: TRBV6-5; abundance: many; j_gene: TRBJ1-2; d_gene: NA; CDR3nt: TGTGCCAGCAGTTACTCGGAGGATGCTTTTCGGTATGGCTACACCTTC; CDR3aa: CASSYSEDAFRYGYTF
v_gene: TRBV7-8; abundance: many; j_gene: TRBJ2-7; d_gene: TRBD2; CDR3nt: TGTGCCAGCAGCTTAACCGGGGGGGCGTCCTACAATGAGCAGTACTTC; CDR3aa: CASSLTGGASYNEQYF
v_gene: TRBV5-4; abundance: few; j_gene: TRBJ1-1; d_gene: TRBD1; CDR3nt: TGTGCCAGCAGCCCCCGGGACAGGGTGTTTTGGACTGAAGCTTTCTTT; CDR3aa: CASSPRDRVFWTEAFF
v_gene: TRBV7-2; abundance: NA; j_gene: TRBJ1-4; d_gene: NA; CDR3nt: TGTGCCAGCAGCTTAACCCTGGCAGGATCTAATGAAAAACTGTTTTTT; CDR3aa: CASSLTLAGSNEKLFF
v_gene: TRBV2; abundance: many; j_gene: TRBJ2-3; d_gene: NA; CDR3nt: TGTGCCAGCAGTGGGGGTGGGCCCACGCAGTATTTT; CDR3aa: CASSGGGPTQYF
v_gene: TRBV4-1; abundance: many; j_gene: TRBJ2-2; d_gene: NA; CDR3nt: TGCGCCAGCAGCCAAGATCGTGGCGGGAAGAACACCGGGGAGCTGTTTTTT; CDR3aa: CASSQDRGGKNTGELFF
v_gene: TRBV7-9; abundance: NA; j_gene: TRBJ1-1; d_gene: NA; CDR3nt: TGTGCCAGCAGCCTGATCGGTGGGGGAGAACCTTTCTTT; CDR3aa: CASSLIGGGEPFF
v_gene: TRBV15; abundance: many; j_gene: TRBJ1-4; d_gene: TRBD1; CDR3nt: TGTGCCACCAGCAGGGGTGTACAGGGGGGGAATGAAAAACTGTTTTTT; CDR3aa: CATSRGVQGGNEKLFF
v_gene: TRBV6-6; abundance: NA; j_gene: TRBJ2-7; d_gene: NA; CDR3nt: TGTGCCAGCACATGGGGGCGCCAAACTACCTACGAGCAGTACTTC; CDR3aa: CASTWGRQTTYEQYF
v_gene: TRBV20-1; abundance: few; j_gene: TRBJ1-1; d_gene: TRBD1; CDR3nt: TGCAGTGCTAGGGGGACAGGGAGGGGGATCACTGAAGCTTTCTTT; CDR3aa: CSARGTGRGITEAFF
v_gene: TRBV5-1; abundance: few; j_gene: TRBJ2-7; d_gene: TRBD2; CDR3nt: TGCGCCAGCGGCCTAGCGGACCCCTCCTACGAGCAGTACTTC; CDR3aa: CASGLADPSYEQYF
v_gene: TRBV6-6; abundance: NA; j_gene: TRBJ1-2; d_gene: TRBD1; CDR3nt: TGTGCCAGCAGTTCCACCGGGACAGGGGGCCCTCTTGGCTACACCTTC; CDR3aa: CASSSTGTGGPLGYTF
v_gene: TRBV20-1; abundance: many; j_gene: TRBJ2-5; d_gene: TRBD1; CDR3nt: TGCAGTGCTAGACACACAGGGGATCGGGGAGAGACCCAGTACTTC; CDR3aa: CSARHTGDRGETQYF
v_gene: TRBV4-2; abundance: NA; j_gene: TRBJ1-3; d_gene: NA; CDR3nt: TGTGCCAGCAGCCAAGATTCCGGAAACACCATATATTTT; CDR3aa: CASSQDSGNTIYF
v_gene: TRBV30; abundance: NA; j_gene: TRBJ2-7; d_gene: NA; CDR3nt: TGTGCCTCCAAACCTCAGGGTGGTGAGCAGTACTTC; CDR3aa: CASKPQGGEQYF
v_gene: TRBV20-1; abundance: NA; j_gene: TRBJ2-7; d_gene: TRBD1; CDR3nt: TGCAGTGTTGCCGGGACAGTTTCCTACGAGCAGTACTTC; CDR3aa: CSVAGTVSYEQYF
v_gene: TRBV30; abundance: NA; j_gene: TRBJ1-4; d_gene: NA; CDR3nt: TGTGCCTGGAGTGGCAGTGCAACTAGTGAAAAACTGTTTTTT; CDR3aa: CAWSGSATSEKLFF
v_gene: TRBV7-8; abundance: many; j_gene: TRBJ2-7; d_gene: NA; CDR3nt: TGTGCCAGCAGCTGGGACACCGAATACGAGCAGTACTTC; CDR3aa: CASSWDTEYEQYF
v_gene: TRBV11-2; abundance: many; j_gene: TRBJ2-5; d_gene: TRBD2; CDR3nt: TGTGCCAGCAGTTTATCGGGGTGGGCTAGCGGGCCCCAAGAGACCCAGTACTTC; CDR3aa: CASSLSGWASGPQETQYF
v_gene: TRBV7-8; abundance: many; j_gene: TRBJ2-5; d_gene: NA; CDR3nt: TGTGCCAGCAGCTTGACCCATGGCGCCCGGGAGACCCAGTACTTC; CDR3aa: CASSLTHGARETQYF
v_gene: TRBV7-2; abundance: few; j_gene: TRBJ2-2; d_gene: NA; CDR3nt: TGTGCCAGCAGCCAGAGGGCCGGGGGTACCGGGGAGCTGTTTTTT; CDR3aa: CASSQRAGGTGELFF
v_gene: TRBV12-3/TRBV12-4; abundance: few; j_gene: TRBJ1-1; d_gene: NA; CDR3nt: TGTGCCAGCAGTTTAGACACCGGGGGGAACACTGAAGCTTTCTTT; CDR3aa: CASSLDTGGNTEAFF
v_gene: TRBV6-4; abundance: NA; j_gene: TRBJ2-1; d_gene: NA; CDR3nt: TGTGCCAGCAGTGACTCGGGCAGGGGCGAGCAGTTCTTC; CDR3aa: CASSDSGRGEQFF
v_gene: TRBV7-3; abundance: NA; j_gene: TRBJ2-1; d_gene: TRBD1; CDR3nt: TGTGCCAACAGCTTATCCGGACAGGGAATCGTGGACAATGAGCAGTTCTTC; CDR3aa: CANSLSGQGIVDNEQFF
v_gene: TRBV7-2; abundance: many; j_gene: TRBJ2-3; d_gene: NA; CDR3nt: TGTGCCAGCAGCTTAATTCGCACAGATACGCAGTATTTT; CDR3aa: CASSLIRTDTQYF
v_gene: TRBV6-5; abundance: NA; j_gene: TRBJ1-2; d_gene: NA; CDR3nt: TGTGCCAGCAGTTACTCTGGGGCCGCTAACTATGGCTACACCTTC; CDR3aa: CASSYSGAANYGYTF
v_gene: TRBV7-2; abundance: NA; j_gene: TRBJ2-1; d_gene: NA; CDR3nt: TGTGCCAGCAGCTTACAGAGGGGGGGGTATGAGCAGTTCTTC; CDR3aa: CASSLQRGGYEQFF
v_gene: TRBV6-1; abundance: NA; j_gene: TRBJ1-3; d_gene: NA; CDR3nt: TGTGCCAGCACCTCGCTACCGACCTCAAACACCATATATTTT; CDR3aa: CASTSLPTSNTIYF
v_gene: TRBV7-9; abundance: NA; j_gene: TRBJ2-5; d_gene: TRBD2; CDR3nt: TGTGCCAGCAGCTACGGTCCCGGGACTATCGGGACCCAGTACTTC; CDR3aa: CASSYGPGTIGTQYF
v_gene: TRBV24-1; abundance: many; j_gene: TRBJ2-3; d_gene: NA; CDR3nt: TGTGCCACCAGTGATCCAGGACAGTCAGATACGCAGTATTTT; CDR3aa: CATSDPGQSDTQYF
v_gene: TRBV10-3; abundance: many; j_gene: TRBJ1-5; d_gene: NA; CDR3nt: TGTGCCATCAGCCCGAGGGGGGGAAGCAATCAGCCCCAGCATTTT; CDR3aa: CAISPRGGSNQPQHF
v_gene: TRBV12-3/TRBV12-4; abundance: NA; j_gene: TRBJ2-3; d_gene: NA; CDR3nt: TGTGCCAGCAGTTTGTACGCAGATGCGGAGTATTTT; CDR3aa: CASSLYADAEYF
v_gene: TRBV12-3/TRBV12-4; abundance: many; j_gene: TRBJ1-1; d_gene: NA; CDR3nt: TGTGCCAGCAGTTTAGGGGCAGTTGAAGCTTTCTTT; CDR3aa: CASSLGAVEAFF
v_gene: TRBV12-3/TRBV12-4; abundance: many; j_gene: TRBJ2-3; d_gene: NA; CDR3nt: TGTGCCAGCAGTTTGTCGGTCGGCAGAGATACGCAGTATTTT; CDR3aa: CASSLSVGRDTQYF